Presented here are 16 T cell receptor beta chains from one specimen sequenced in a study of blood T cell repertoires in COVID-19. The repertoire was sequenced with immunoSEQ multiplex PCR; TCRdb's copy has only in-frame clones and lacks some. Among about 37,000 clones listed, around 90% were seen once. Sequencing input: peripheral blood. The receptors come from a human donor in a cohort sampled during active COVID-19.

This chain links TRBV5-1 with TRBJ2-5; D perhaps matches TRBD1 (6 bases). The V end was cut by 7 bases, the J end by 1 base, with 17 bases between. The CDR3 totals 15 residues. CDR1 SGHRS and CDR2 YFSETQ come from the germline V gene. The CDR3 DNA follows: TGCGCCAGCCCTGTTTATACAGGGAGCCAAGAGACCCAGTACTTC. Protein product: CASPVYTGSQETQYF.

The gene calls are TRBV6-6 and TRBJ1-5, with 7 bases fitting TRBD1. The germline CDR1 and CDR2 sequences are MNHNY and SVGAGI (reference sequence). The CDR3 totals 13 residues. Losses at the gene ends were 4 bases for V and 4 bases for J; bases not matched to a gene: 1. CDR3 coding DNA: TGTGCCAGCAGTTGGGGACAGAATCAGCCCCAGCATTTT. Amino acid sequence: CASSWGQNQPQHF.

This sequence joins TRBV19 and TRBJ2-7; D remains unclear. CDR3 length: 15 residues. CDR1 LNHDA and CDR2 SQIVND come from the germline V gene (reference sequence). Trimming took off 9 bases at V and 2 bases at J, with 20 bases between the two ends. The CDR3 DNA reads as TGTGCCAGCCCGGGTCGGTCTACCAAAACCTACGAGCAGTACTTC. It translates to CASPGRSTKTYEQYF.

The chain is built from TRBV30 and TRBJ2-1; the match to TRBD2 covers 12 bases. There are 16 residues in the CDR3. Germline CDR1 is GTSNPN and CDR2 is SVGIG (reference sequence). The V gene end was trimmed by 0 bases and the J gene end by 2 bases; junction bases not matched to a gene: 2. The CDR3 loop is CAWSVGLAGPYNEQFF. The DNA for the CDR3 is TGTGCCTGGAGTGTAGGACTAGCGGGACCCTACAATGAGCAGTTCTTC.

This clone appeared once. The V gene is TRBV7-2, the J gene TRBJ2-6; TRBD2 is a possible D gene (6 bases). With 0 bases removed from V and 0 bases from J, the gap between germline ends came to 12 bases. This CDR3 is built from 18 residues. The germline V gene encodes CDR1 SGHTA and CDR2 FQGNSA. DNA of the CDR3: TGTGCCAGCAGCTTAGCCTGGGACTTCCCCTCTGGGGCCAACGTCCTGACTTTC. This gives the protein CASSLAWDFPSGANVLTF.

The V call is TRBV7-9, the J call TRBJ2-2; TRBD2 matches at 11 bases. CDR1 and CDR2 (germline): SEHNR, FQNEAQ (reference sequence). This CDR3 is 18 amino acids long. J was trimmed by 2 bases and V by 3 bases; bases with no gene match: 8. The DNA for the CDR3 is TGTGCCAGCAGCTTTCGGTGGGGACTAGCGGAAAACACCGGGGAGCTGTTTTTT. It translates to CASSFRWGLAENTGELFF.

The V and J genes are TRBV24-1 and TRBJ2-7; no clear D. Trimming removed 7 bases from V and 1 base from J, with 16 bases in between. The CDR3 spans 15 residues. Germline V CDR1 and CDR2: KGHDR, SFDVKD. CDR3 nucleotides: TGTGCCACCAGAAGCAGCCGAGACACTTCCTACGAGCAGTACTTC. Its translation is CATRSSRDTSYEQYF.

The rearrangement uses TRBV6-6 and TRBJ1-6; D call uncertain. The V end lost 6 bases, the J end lost 8 bases, and 5 bases lay between the germline ends. CDR3 length: 11 residues. The germline V gene has CDR1 MNHNY and CDR2 SVGAGI (reference sequence). The CDR3 protein is CASRLDSPLHF. The DNA of the CDR3 is TGTGCCAGCAGACTGGATTCACCCCTCCACTTT.

V usage is TRBV27 and J usage is TRBJ2-5; TRBD2 aligns across 12 bases. V dropped 6 bases and J dropped 5; count of bases not matched to a gene: 16. The length of the CDR3 is 18 residues. Germline V lookup: CDR1 MNHEY, CDR2 SMNVEV (reference sequence). Here the CDR3 reads CASSRGASGRASGETQYF. CDR3 in DNA: TGTGCCAGCAGCCGTGGGGCTAGCGGGAGGGCCAGTGGGGAGACCCAGTACTTC.

This sequence joins TRBV3-1 (or the pseudogene TRBV3-2) and TRBJ1-5; 8 bases map to TRBD1. V trimming: 1 base; J trimming: 6 bases; junction bases outside the gene matches: 5. The germline CDR1 and CDR2 sequences are LGHDT and YNNKEL (reference sequence). The CDR3 is 15 amino acids. The CDR3 coding sequence is TGTGCCAGCAGCCAAGGGCAGGGGGCCTTTCAGCCCCAGCATTTT. This translates into CASSQGQGAFQPQHF.

CDR3 DNA sequence: TGTGCCAGCAGTTTATCGGGACAGGTTGGGCATGAGCAGTTCTTC. This gives the protein CASSLSGQVGHEQFF. The rearrangement joins TRBV27 to TRBJ2-1, with 8 bases lining up with TRBD1. Germline-derived CDR1 and CDR2 are MNHEY and SMNVEV (reference sequence). J lost 8 bases, V lost 0 bases, and 6 bases had no gene match. CDR3 length: 15 amino acids.

This clone was detected once. The chain joins TRBV19 to TRBJ1-6; TRBD1 might be the D (5 bases). The CDR3 runs to 13 residues. V was cut by 5 bases and J by 9 bases, with 11 bases left in between. Germline loops: CDR1 LNHDA, CDR2 SQIVND (reference sequence). The CDR3 is CASSPRESSPLHF. DNA for the CDR3: TGTGCCAGTAGTCCCAGGGAAAGTTCACCCCTCCACTTT.

The genes are TRBV6-1 and TRBJ1-2; 8 positions match TRBD1. This CDR3 is 15 amino acids long. Looked up from germline, CDR1 is MNHNS and CDR2 is SASEGT. V lost 2 bases and J lost 1; bases outside the gene matches: 3. The CDR3 sequence: CASSEMTGVNYGYTF. In nucleotides, the CDR3 is TGTGCCAGCAGTGAAATGACAGGGGTTAACTATGGCTACACCTTC.

V and J are TRBV19 and TRBJ1-1, with a tentative D call TRBD1 (6 bases). Germline V gives CDR1 LNHDA, CDR2 SQIVND (reference sequence). V was pared by 6 bases and J by 0 bases, with 11 bases between. This CDR3 contains 14 residues. The CDR3: CASSLQGVNTEAFF. In nucleotides, the CDR3 is TGTGCCAGTAGCCTACAGGGAGTGAACACTGAAGCTTTCTTT.

This chain uses TRBV7-7 with TRBJ1-1; weak D call: TRBD1 (6 bases). This CDR3 is built from 15 residues. Germline V gives CDR1 SSHAT, CDR2 FNYEAQ (reference sequence). V dropped 1 base and J dropped 3 bases, with 12 bases sitting between them. CDR3 coding DNA: TGTGCCAGCAGCTTAGATTGGGGACACCACACTGAAGCTTTCTTT. Its protein is CASSLDWGHHTEAFF.

This clone was picked up one time. CDR3 region: CASSEGSRAGGELFF. CDR3 coding DNA: TGTGCCAGCAGTGAAGGAAGCCGAGCGGGCGGGGAGCTGTTTTTT. J is TRBJ2-2 and V is TRBV6-1; tentative D call: TRBD2 (6 bases). Trimming cost V 1 base and J 7 bases, with 13 bases left between them. CDR1 and CDR2 (germline): MNHNS, SASEGT. The length of the CDR3 is 15 residues.